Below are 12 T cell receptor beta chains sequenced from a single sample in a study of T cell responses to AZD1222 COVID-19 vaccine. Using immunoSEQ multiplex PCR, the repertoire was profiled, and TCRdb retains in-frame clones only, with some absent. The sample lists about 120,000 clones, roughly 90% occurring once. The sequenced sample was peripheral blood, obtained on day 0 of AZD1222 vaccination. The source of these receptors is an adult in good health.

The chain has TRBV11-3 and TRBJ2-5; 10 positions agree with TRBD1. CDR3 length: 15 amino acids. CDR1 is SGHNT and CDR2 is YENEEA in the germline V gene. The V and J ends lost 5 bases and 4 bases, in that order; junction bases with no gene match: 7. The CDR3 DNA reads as TGTGCCAGCAGCAGCGACAGGGGGCGATTAGAGACCCAGTACTTC. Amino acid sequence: CASSSDRGRLETQYF. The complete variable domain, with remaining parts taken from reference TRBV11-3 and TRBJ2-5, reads EAGVVQSPRYKIIEKKQPVAFWCNPISGHNTLYWYLQNLGQGPELLIRYENEEAVDDSQLPKDRFSAERLKGVDSTLKIQPAELGDSAVYLCASSSDRGRLETQYFGPGTRLLVL.

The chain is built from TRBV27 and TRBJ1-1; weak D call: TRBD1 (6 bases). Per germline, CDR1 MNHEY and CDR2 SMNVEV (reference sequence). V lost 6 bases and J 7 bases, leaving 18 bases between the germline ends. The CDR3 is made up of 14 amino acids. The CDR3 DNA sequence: TGTGCCAGCAGAACGGACAGCCACAAAATTGAAGCTTTCTTT. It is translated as CASRTDSHKIEAFF.

CDR3 sequence: CAWSSDRLKAFF. The CDR3 DNA reads TGTGCCTGGAGCTCGGACAGGCTTAAAGCTTTCTTT. The chain employs TRBV30 and TRBJ1-1, with TRBD1 matching 7 bases. CDR1 is GTSNPN and CDR2 is SVGIG in the germline V gene (reference sequence). There are 12 residues in the CDR3. The trim removed 3 bases at V and 9 bases at J, leaving 7 bases unmatched.

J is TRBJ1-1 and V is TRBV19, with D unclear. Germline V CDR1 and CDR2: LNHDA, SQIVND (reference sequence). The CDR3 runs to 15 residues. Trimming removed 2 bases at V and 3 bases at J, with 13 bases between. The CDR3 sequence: CASSITNPLDTEAFF. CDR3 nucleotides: TGTGCCAGTAGTATAACCAACCCGCTGGACACTGAAGCTTTCTTT.

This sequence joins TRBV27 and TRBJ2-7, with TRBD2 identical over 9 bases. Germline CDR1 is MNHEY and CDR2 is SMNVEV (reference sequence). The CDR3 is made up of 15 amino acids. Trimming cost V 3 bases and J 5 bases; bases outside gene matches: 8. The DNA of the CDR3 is TGTGCCAGCAGTTTTTCGCGGGAGGGCCCTGACGAGCAGTACTTC. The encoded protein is CASSFSREGPDEQYF.

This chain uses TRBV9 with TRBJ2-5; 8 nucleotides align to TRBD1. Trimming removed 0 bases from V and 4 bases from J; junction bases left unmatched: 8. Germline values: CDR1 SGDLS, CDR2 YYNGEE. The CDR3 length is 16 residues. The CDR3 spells CASSVAIGQGTETQYF. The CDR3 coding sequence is TGTGCCAGCAGCGTAGCGATAGGACAGGGAACAGAGACCCAGTACTTC.

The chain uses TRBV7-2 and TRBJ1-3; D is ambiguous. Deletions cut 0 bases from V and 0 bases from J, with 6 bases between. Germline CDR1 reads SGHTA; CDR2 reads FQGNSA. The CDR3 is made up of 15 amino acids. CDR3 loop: CASSLAPNSGNTIYF. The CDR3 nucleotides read TGTGCCAGCAGCTTAGCACCAAACTCTGGAAACACCATATATTTT.

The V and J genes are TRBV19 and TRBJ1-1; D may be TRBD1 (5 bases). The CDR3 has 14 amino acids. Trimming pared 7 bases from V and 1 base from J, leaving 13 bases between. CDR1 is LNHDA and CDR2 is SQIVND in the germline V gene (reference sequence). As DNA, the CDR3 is TGTGCCAGTACCCCCTGGGGGGGGAACACTGAAGCTTTCTTT. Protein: CASTPWGGNTEAFF.

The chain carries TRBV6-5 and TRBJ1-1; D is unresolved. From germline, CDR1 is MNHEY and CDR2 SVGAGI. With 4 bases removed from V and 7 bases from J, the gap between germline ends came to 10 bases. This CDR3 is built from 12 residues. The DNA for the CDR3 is TGTGCCAGCAGTTCCCCGTTTGGTGAAGCTTTCTTT. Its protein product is CASSSPFGEAFF.

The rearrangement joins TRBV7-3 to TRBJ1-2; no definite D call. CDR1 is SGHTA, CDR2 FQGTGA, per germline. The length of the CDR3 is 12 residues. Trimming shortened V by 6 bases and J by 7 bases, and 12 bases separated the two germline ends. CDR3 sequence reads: CASRSETSGYTF. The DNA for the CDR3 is TGTGCCAGCAGAAGTGAGACCTCTGGCTACACCTTC.

The CDR3 protein is CASSLTGGSTLLNEKLFF. The CDR3 nucleotides read TGTGCCAGTAGCCTCACAGGGGGCAGTACCCTCCTTAATGAAAAACTGTTTTTT. V is TRBV19 and J is TRBJ1-4; TRBD1 matches 9 bases. The ends lost 6 bases at V and 4 bases at J; junction bases unmatched: 15. Per the germline V gene, CDR1 is LNHDA and CDR2 is SQIVND (reference sequence). This CDR3 spans 18 amino acids.

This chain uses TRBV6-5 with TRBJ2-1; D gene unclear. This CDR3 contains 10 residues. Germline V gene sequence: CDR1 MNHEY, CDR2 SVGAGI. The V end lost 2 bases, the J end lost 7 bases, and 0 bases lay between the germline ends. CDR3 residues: CASSYNEQFF. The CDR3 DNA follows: TGTGCCAGCAGTTACAATGAGCAGTTCTTC.